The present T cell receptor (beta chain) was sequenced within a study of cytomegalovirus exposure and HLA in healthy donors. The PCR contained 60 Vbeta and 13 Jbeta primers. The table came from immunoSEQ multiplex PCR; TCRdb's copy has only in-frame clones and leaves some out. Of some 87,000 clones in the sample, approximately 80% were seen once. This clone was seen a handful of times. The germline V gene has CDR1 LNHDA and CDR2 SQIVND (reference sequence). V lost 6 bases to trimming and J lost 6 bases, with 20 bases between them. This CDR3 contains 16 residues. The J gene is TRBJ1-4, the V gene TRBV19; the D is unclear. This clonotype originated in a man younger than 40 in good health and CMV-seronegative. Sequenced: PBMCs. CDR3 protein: CASSLADTRWDEKLFF. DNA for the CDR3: TGTGCCAGTAGCCTAGCCGACACCCGGTGGGATGAAAAACTGTTTTTT.